This T cell receptor (beta chain) came from a study of T cells in women clearing cervical HPV infection. Study as a whole: Case blood was drawn when the lesion was first found; control blood after infection became undetectable. With HLA typing for only a few women, HLA confounding remains possible.

Profiled with immunoSEQ multiplex PCR; TCRdb holds only in-frame clones, not every one. This table lists over 15,000 clones. The source of this sequence is a woman between 18 and 70 years old with a cervical HPV16 infection that either progressed to CIN3+ or cleared (not recorded which). Sequencing was performed on blood buffy coat.

CDR3 residues: CASSSRLHEQYF. The sequenced part of the CDR3 DNA is TGCGCCAGCAGCTCTAGGCTCCACGAG. This rearrangement joins TRBV5-1 to TRBJ2-7; D is uncertain. The read falls 3 residues short of the CDR3 end, and the missing part is taken from the germline J gene. V was pared by 3 bases and J by 5 bases, with 9 bases between. The CDR3 sequence is 12 residues long. Germline CDR1 and CDR2: SGHRS and YFSETQ.